These 6 T cell receptor beta chains were all obtained from the same sample, sequenced in a study of T cell responses to AZD1222 COVID-19 vaccine. Only in-frame clones appear in the TCRdb table, and some are missing; sequencing was by immunoSEQ multiplex PCR. The data show about 130,000 clones, approximately 90% seen once. Sequenced here: peripheral blood, sampled on day 0 of AZD1222 vaccination. These receptors came from an adult in good health.

The chain combines TRBV5-1 with TRBJ1-4; TRBD1 might be the D (5 bases). This CDR3 has 15 residues. Germline V gives CDR1 SGHRS, CDR2 YFSETQ. V dropped 4 bases and J dropped 7 bases, with 17 bases sitting between them. The CDR3 protein is CASSGTGSQGEKLFF. The CDR3 bases are TGCGCCAGCAGCGGCACCGGGTCCCAGGGTGAAAAACTGTTTTTT. The whole variable domain, filled in from reference TRBV5-1 and TRBJ1-4, reads KAGVTQTPRYLIKTRGQQVTLSCSPISGHRSVSWYQQTPGQGLQFLFEYFSETQRNKGNFPGRFSGRQFSNSRSEMNVSTLELGDSALYLCASSGTGSQGEKLFFGSGTQLSVL.

The chain uses TRBV10-3 and TRBJ2-5; TRBD1 matches 9 bases. This CDR3 region has 15 residues. Germline CDR1 ENHRY, CDR2 SYGVKD. V trimming: 6 bases; J trimming: 4 bases; junction bases outside the gene matches: 9. In DNA form, the CDR3 reads TGTGCCATCAGGAAACAGGGGGCTAATCCAGAGACCCAGTACTTC. As protein: CAIRKQGANPETQYF.

The chain has TRBV5-1 and TRBJ2-1; TRBD1 agrees at 8 bases. Looked up from germline, CDR1 is SGHRS and CDR2 is YFSETQ. The CDR3 spans 15 residues. The V segment lost 0 bases and the J segment 4 bases; nucleotides outside the gene matches: 3. DNA for the CDR3: TGCGCCAGCAGCTTGGACAGGGGGTCTTACAATGAGCAGTTCTTC. Protein: CASSLDRGSYNEQFF. Drawing the rest from reference TRBV5-1 and TRBJ2-1, the complete variable domain is KAGVTQTPRYLIKTRGQQVTLSCSPISGHRSVSWYQQTPGQGLQFLFEYFSETQRNKGNFPGRFSGRQFSNSRSEMNVSTLELGDSALYLCASSLDRGSYNEQFFGPGTRLTVL.

This chain joins TRBV24-1 and TRBJ2-5; D gene ambiguous. Germline loops: CDR1 KGHDR, CDR2 SFDVKD. The CDR3 runs to 16 residues. The V gene lost 0 bases and the J gene lost 4 bases, with 14 bases spanning the gap. The CDR3 DNA reads TGTGCCACCAGTGATTTGAGCGTTCATAAGGCAGAGACCCAGTACTTC. Its protein product is CATSDLSVHKAETQYF.

V is TRBV5-6 and J is TRBJ1-1; no clear D gene. The germline CDR1 and CDR2 sequences are SGHDT and YYEEEE. This CDR3 has 15 amino acids. Trimming removed 3 bases from V and 3 bases from J, with 15 bases in between. The CDR3 region is CASSSAGEGDTEAFF. For the CDR3, the DNA is TGTGCCAGCAGCTCCGCTGGGGAGGGAGACACTGAAGCTTTCTTT.

V is TRBV30 and J is TRBJ2-2; 8 nucleotides line up with TRBD1. V shed 4 bases and J 6 bases; nucleotides not matched to a gene: 10. CDR1 and CDR2 (germline): GTSNPN, SVGIG (reference sequence). The CDR3 covers 15 residues. The CDR3 here is CAWTLGGTGAGELFF. The DNA of the CDR3 is TGTGCCTGGACCCTAGGCGGGACAGGCGCCGGGGAGCTGTTTTTT.